This T cell receptor (beta chain) originates from a study of T cells after yellow fever vaccination. CDR3 size: 14 residues. Germline CDR1 and CDR2: ENHRY and SYGVKD. The study made its TCR cDNA through 5'RACE template switching. That step introduced a universal primer site along with UMIs. TCRdb re-derived calls from the 5' RACE reads in MiXCR, one entry per CDR3 protein. The sample carries about 160,000 distinct CDR3 sequences, approximately 6.8% recorded once. Study conclusions and caveats: High-abundance clonotypes from the bulk population could contaminate FACS-sorted repertoires. Re-detected after boosting: most primary clones, about 95% of CD4 and roughly 88% of CD8.

On this clonotype itself: As yet, its antigen is unknown. A much larger clone sits a single nucleotide away, making a read error possible.

This chain joins TRBV10-3 and TRBJ2-2; the match to TRBD1 covers 7 bases. The origin of this receptor is a man younger than 35 who received the YFV17D yellow fever vaccine. The material sequenced was CD4+ T cells sorted from PBMCs, taken about 5 days after the first yellow fever vaccination. CDR3 loop: CAISTGANTGELIF. The CDR3 nucleotides read TGTGCCATCAGTACAGGGGCGAACACCGGGGAGCTGATTTTT.